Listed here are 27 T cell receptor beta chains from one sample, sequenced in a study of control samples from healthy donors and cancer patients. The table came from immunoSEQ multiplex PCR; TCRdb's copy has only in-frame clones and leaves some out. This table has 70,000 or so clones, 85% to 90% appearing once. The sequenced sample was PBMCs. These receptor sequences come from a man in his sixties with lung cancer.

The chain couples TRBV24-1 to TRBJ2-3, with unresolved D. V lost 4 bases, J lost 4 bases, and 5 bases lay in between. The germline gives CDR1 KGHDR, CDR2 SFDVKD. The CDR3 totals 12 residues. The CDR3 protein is CATSETADTQYF. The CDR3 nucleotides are TGTGCCACCAGTGAAACAGCAGATACGCAGTATTTT.

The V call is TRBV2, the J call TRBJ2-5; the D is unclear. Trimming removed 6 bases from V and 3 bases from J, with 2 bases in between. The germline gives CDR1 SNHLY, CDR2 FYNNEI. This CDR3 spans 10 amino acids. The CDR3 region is CASRKETQYF. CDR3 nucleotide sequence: TGTGCCAGCAGGAAAGAGACCCAGTACTTC.

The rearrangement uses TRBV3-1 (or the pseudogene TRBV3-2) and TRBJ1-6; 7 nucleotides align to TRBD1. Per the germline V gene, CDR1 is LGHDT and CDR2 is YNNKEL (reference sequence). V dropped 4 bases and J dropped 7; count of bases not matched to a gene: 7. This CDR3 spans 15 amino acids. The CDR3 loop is CASSPRQGLNSPLHF. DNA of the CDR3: TGTGCCAGCAGCCCCCGACAGGGTTTGAATTCACCCCTCCACTTT.

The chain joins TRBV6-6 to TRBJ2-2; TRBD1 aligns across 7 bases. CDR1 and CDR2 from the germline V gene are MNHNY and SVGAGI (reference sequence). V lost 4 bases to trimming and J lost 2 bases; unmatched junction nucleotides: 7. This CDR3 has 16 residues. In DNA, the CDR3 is TGTGCCAGCAGTTCCCCGGGACAGAAAAACACCGGGGAGCTGTTTTTT. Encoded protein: CASSSPGQKNTGELFF.

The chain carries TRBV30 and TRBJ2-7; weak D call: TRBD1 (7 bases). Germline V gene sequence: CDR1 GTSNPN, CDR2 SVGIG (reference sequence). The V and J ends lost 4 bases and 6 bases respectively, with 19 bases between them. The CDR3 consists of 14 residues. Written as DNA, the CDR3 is TGTGCCTGGAATCGTGGAGGGGGCGCTTCCGAGCAGTACTTC. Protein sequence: CAWNRGGGASEQYF.

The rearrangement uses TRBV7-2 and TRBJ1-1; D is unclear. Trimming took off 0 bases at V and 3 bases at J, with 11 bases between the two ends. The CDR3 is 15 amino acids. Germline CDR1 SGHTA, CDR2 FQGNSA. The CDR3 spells CASSLAVVGYTEAFF. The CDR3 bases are TGTGCCAGCAGCTTAGCGGTGGTAGGTTACACTGAAGCTTTCTTT.

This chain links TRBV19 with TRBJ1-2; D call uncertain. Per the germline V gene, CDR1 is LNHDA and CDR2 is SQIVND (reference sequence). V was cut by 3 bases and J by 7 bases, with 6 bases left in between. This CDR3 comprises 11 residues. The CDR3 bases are TGTGCCAGTAGTATCCCAAGTGGCTACACCTTC. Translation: CASSIPSGYTF. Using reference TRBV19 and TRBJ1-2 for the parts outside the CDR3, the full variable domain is DGGITQSPKYLFRKEGQNVTLSCEQNLNHDAMYWYRQDPGQGLRLIYYSQIVNDFQKGDIAEGYSVSREKKESFPLTVTSAQKNPTAFYLCASSIPSGYTFGSGTRLTVV.

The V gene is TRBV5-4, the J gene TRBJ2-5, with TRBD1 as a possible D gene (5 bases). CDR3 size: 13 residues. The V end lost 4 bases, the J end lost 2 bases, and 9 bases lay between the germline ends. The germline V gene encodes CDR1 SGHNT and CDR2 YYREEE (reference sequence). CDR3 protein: CASSATEQETQYF. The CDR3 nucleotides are TGTGCCAGCAGCGCGACAGAGCAAGAGACCCAGTACTTC.

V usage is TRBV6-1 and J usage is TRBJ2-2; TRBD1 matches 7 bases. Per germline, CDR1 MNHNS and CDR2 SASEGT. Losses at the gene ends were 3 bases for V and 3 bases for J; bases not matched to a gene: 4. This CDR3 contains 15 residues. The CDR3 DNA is TGTGCCAGCAGTGAGAGGGGGCCGGACACCGGGGAGCTGTTTTTT. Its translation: CASSERGPDTGELFF.

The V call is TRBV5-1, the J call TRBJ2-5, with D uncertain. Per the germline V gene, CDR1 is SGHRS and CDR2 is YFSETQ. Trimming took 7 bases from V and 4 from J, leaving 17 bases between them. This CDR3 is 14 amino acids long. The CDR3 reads CASGLGISGETQYF. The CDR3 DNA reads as TGCGCCAGCGGTCTGGGGATTTCTGGAGAGACCCAGTACTTC.

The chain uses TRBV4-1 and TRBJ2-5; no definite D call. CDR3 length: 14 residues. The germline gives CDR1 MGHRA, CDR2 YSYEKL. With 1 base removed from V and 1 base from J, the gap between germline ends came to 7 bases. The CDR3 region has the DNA TGCGCCAGCAGCCAAGTCAGCATCCAAGAGACCCAGTACTTC. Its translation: CASSQVSIQETQYF.

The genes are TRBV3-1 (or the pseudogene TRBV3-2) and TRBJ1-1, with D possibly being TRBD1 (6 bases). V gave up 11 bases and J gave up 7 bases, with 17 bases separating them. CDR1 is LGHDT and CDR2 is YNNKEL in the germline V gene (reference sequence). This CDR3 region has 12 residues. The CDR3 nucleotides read TGTGCCGTATCCAGGGGATCAAATGAAGCTTTCTTT. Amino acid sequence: CAVSRGSNEAFF.

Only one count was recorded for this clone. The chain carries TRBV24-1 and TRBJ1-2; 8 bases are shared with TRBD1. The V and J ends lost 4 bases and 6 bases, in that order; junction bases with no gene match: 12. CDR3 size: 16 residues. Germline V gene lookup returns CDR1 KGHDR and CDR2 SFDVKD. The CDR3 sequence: CATSDSQGAFSHGYTF. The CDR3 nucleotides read TGTGCCACCAGTGACTCCCAGGGGGCGTTTTCCCATGGCTACACCTTC.

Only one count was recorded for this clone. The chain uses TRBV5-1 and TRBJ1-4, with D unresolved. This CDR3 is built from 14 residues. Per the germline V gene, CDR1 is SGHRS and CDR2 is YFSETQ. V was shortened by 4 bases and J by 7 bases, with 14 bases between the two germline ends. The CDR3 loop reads CASSPDTSSEKLFF. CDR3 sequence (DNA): TGCGCCAGCAGCCCCGATACCTCGAGTGAAAAACTGTTTTTT.

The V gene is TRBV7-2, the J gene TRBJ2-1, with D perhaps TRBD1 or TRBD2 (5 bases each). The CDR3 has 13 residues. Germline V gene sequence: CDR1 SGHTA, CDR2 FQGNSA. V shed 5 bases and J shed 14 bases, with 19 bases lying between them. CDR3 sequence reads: CASSREVGDGEFF. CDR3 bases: TGTGCCAGCAGCCGCGAGGTAGGGGACGGGGAGTTCTTC.

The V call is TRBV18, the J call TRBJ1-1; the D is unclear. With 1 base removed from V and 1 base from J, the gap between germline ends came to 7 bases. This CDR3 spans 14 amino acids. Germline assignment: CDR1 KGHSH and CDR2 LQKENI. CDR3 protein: CASSPQGSNTEAFF. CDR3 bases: TGTGCCAGCTCACCACAGGGCTCGAACACTGAAGCTTTCTTT.

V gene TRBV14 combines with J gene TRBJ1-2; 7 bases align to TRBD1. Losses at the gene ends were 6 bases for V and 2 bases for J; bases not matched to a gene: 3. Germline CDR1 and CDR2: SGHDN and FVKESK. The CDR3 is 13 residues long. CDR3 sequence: CASRPQGNYGYTF. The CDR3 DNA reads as TGTGCCAGCAGACCACAGGGGAACTATGGCTACACCTTC.

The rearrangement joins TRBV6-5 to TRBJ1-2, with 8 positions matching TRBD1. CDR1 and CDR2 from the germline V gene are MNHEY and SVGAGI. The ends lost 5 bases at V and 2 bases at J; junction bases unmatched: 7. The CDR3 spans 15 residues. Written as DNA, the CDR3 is TGTGCCAGCAGTCTAGGACAGGGTGAGAACTATGGCTACACCTTC. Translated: CASSLGQGENYGYTF.

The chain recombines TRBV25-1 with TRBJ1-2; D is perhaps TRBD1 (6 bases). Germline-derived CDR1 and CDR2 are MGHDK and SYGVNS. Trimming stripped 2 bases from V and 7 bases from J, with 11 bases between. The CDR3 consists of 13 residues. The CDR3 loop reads CASSEGGAGGYTF. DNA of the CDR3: TGTGCCAGCAGTGAAGGGGGCGCCGGTGGCTACACCTTC.

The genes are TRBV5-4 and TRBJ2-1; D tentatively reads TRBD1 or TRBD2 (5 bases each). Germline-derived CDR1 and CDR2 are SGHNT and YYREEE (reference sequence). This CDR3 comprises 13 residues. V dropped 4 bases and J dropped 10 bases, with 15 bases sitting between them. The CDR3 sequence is CASSPILREEQFF. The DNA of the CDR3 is TGTGCCAGCAGCCCTATTCTCAGGGAGGAGCAGTTCTTC.

CDR3 DNA sequence: TGTGCCACCAGTGATCCGGGACAGGGGACAGATACGCAGTATTTT. Translated: CATSDPGQGTDTQYF. This chain joins TRBV24-1 and TRBJ2-3, with 10 bases aligning to TRBD1. CDR3 length: 15 amino acids. Germline CDR1 reads KGHDR; CDR2 reads SFDVKD. The trim removed 3 bases at V and 3 bases at J, leaving 2 bases unmatched.

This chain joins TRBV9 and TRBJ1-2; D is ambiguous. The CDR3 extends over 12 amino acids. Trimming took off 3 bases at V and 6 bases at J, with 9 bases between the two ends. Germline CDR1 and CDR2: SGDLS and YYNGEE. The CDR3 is CASSGIAHGYTF. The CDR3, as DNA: TGTGCCAGCAGCGGAATTGCTCATGGCTACACCTTC. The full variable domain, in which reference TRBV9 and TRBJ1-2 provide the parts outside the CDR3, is DSGVTQTPKHLITATGQRVTLRCSPRSGDLSVYWYQQSLDQGLQFLIQYYNGEERAKGNILERFSAQQFPDLHSELNLSSLELGDSALYFCASSGIAHGYTFGSGTRLTVV.

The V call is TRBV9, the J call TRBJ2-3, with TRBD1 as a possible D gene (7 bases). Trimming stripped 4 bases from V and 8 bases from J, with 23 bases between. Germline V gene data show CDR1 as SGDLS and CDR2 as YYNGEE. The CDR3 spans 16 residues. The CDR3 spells CASSPPGDRGSGTQYF. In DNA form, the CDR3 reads TGTGCCAGCAGCCCTCCGGGGGACAGAGGTTCAGGTACGCAGTATTTT.

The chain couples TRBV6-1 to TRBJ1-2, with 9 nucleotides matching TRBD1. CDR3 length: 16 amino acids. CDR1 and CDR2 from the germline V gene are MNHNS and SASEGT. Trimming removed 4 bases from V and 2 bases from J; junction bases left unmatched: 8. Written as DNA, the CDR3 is TGTGCCAGCAGTGCCCCCGGGACAGGGATAAACTATGGCTACACCTTC. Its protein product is CASSAPGTGINYGYTF.

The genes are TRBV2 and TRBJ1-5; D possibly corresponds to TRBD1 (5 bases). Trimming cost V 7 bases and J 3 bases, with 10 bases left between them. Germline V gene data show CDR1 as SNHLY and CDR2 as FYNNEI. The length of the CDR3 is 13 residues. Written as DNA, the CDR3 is TGTGCCAGCATGGGGCAGGCCAATCAGCCCCAGCATTTT. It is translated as CASMGQANQPQHF.

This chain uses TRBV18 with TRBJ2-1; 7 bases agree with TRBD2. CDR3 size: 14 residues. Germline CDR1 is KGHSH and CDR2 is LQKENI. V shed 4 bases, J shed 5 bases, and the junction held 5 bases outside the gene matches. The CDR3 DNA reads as TGTGCCAGCTCACTTCGGACTAGAGACAATGAGCAGTTCTTC. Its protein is CASSLRTRDNEQFF. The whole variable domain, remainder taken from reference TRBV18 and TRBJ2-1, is NAGVMQNPRHLVRRRGQEARLRCSPMKGHSHVYWYRQLPEEGLKFMVYLQKENIIDESGMPKERFSAEFPKEGPSILRIQQVVRGDSAAYFCASSLRTRDNEQFFGPGTRLTVL.

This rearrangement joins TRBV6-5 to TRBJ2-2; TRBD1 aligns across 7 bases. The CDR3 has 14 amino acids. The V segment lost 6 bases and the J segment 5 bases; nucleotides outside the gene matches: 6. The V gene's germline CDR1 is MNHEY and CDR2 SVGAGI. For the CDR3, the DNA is TGTGCCAGCAGCCGCGACAGGGCGACCGGGGAGCTGTTTTTT. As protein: CASSRDRATGELFF.